A selection of T cell receptor beta chains follows, all from one sample in a study of cytomegalovirus exposure and HLA in healthy donors. This table comes from immunoSEQ multiplex PCR, and its TCRdb copy is limited to in-frame clones, with some not included. The sample contains some 170,000 clones, around 77% of which appear only once. The sequenced material came from PBMCs. All receptors derive from a man aged 55 to 70 in good health and CMV-seronegative. The conserved cysteine and the conserved F or W are not part of the CDR3 here. The D gene is left open where the match is weak.

d_gene,j_gene,v_gene,CDR3aa
TRBD2,TRBJ2-1,TRBV10-3,AISDLTGPSLAGGYNEQF
TRBD2,TRBJ2-1,TRBV4-2,ASSQDRRGAFNEQF
TRBD1,TRBJ2-4,TRBV7-2,ASSLVPRTGED
NA,TRBJ1-4,TRBV25-1,ASSPGEGEKLF
TRBD2,TRBJ2-2,TRBV6-1,ASRSGGDTGELF
NA,TRBJ2-3,TRBV15,ATSRPFTGTDTQY
NA,TRBJ1-1,TRBV6-5,ASSFQDRAGTEAF
NA,TRBJ2-7,TRBV7-9,SSSLTGYDYEQY
TRBD1,TRBJ2-1,TRBV7-2,ASSLGQGAHNEQF
NA,TRBJ2-1,TRBV9,ASSVTGSYNEQF
TRBD1,TRBJ2-7,TRBV7-8,ASSESPGQSYEQY
TRBD1,TRBJ2-6,TRBV5-4,ASSLQGAGANVLT
NA,TRBJ2-7,TRBV7-9,ASSQPGIH
NA,TRBJ1-1,TRBV7-2,ASSFPRGTEAF
TRBD1,TRBJ1-1,TRBV19,ASSSRRDRGHGEAF
TRBD1,TRBJ2-7,TRBV7-6,ASSVGQGRKNYEQY
TRBD2,TRBJ2-5,TRBV4-2,ASSHYSGTSGGAEETQY
NA,TRBJ2-1,TRBV5-4,ASTLGGADSYNEQF
TRBD2,TRBJ2-1,TRBV5-1,ASSLVLAGNSEQF
NA,TRBJ2-1,TRBV5-1,ASSPGQAYNEQF
NA,TRBJ2-2,TRBV4-3,ASSQDRAGGNTGELF
NA,TRBJ1-4,TRBV19,ASSIGGSNEKLF
NA,TRBJ1-2,TRBV9,ASSRHTTPRDYGYT
NA,TRBJ1-3,TRBV29-1,SVTPLSSGNTIY
NA,TRBJ2-4,TRBV6-5,ASSYALTVAKNIQY
NA,TRBJ1-3,TRBV4-3,ASSQDWDTYSGNTIY
TRBD2,TRBJ2-7,TRBV19,ASTLAGGYEQY
NA,TRBJ1-1,TRBV5-1,ASSLDTGRTEAF
TRBD2,TRBJ2-1,TRBV5-1,ASSSGTSVYNEQF
NA,TRBJ2-4,TRBV7-8,ASSPARTLFKNIQY
TRBD2,TRBJ2-3,TRBV29-1,GGDEPSTDTQY
NA,TRBJ2-2,TRBV9,ASSVGGTGELF
NA,TRBJ2-4,TRBV5-5,ASSAPRTVAKNIQY
NA,TRBJ2-2,TRBV7-9,ASSLSGQPGGELF
NA,TRBJ2-5,TRBV5-1,ASNSNVGGAQETQY